The present TCR beta chain was sequenced within a study of sequential checkpoint blockade in melanoma. Study in general: First-line arms were nivolumab then ipilimumab, or the reverse, randomized 1:1.

CDR1 MNHEY and CDR2 SVGAGI come from the germline V gene. Between the trimmed V and J ends, which lost 7 bases and 4 bases, there was a span of 14 bases. This CDR3 spans 13 amino acids. Only in-frame clones appear in the TCRdb table, and some are missing; sequencing was by immunoSEQ multiplex PCR. The sample includes over 15,000 clones, around 82% of them seen just once. The treatment here: randomized to nivolumab then ipilimumab (arm A) or the reverse (arm B). Sorted cells were live CD3+CD8+, lacking CD19 and CD56, from PBMCs. The chain has TRBV6-5 and TRBJ2-7; perhaps TRBD2 as D (5 bases). The material sequenced was CD8+ T cells sorted from blood (inferred from file names), taken from a patient given nivolumab and ipilimumab in sequence. The sequence derives from a human donor with melanoma. This chain's CDR3 is CASNPSGFYEQYF. The DNA for the CDR3 is TGTGCCAGCAACCCCTCGGGGTTTTACGAGCAGTACTTC.